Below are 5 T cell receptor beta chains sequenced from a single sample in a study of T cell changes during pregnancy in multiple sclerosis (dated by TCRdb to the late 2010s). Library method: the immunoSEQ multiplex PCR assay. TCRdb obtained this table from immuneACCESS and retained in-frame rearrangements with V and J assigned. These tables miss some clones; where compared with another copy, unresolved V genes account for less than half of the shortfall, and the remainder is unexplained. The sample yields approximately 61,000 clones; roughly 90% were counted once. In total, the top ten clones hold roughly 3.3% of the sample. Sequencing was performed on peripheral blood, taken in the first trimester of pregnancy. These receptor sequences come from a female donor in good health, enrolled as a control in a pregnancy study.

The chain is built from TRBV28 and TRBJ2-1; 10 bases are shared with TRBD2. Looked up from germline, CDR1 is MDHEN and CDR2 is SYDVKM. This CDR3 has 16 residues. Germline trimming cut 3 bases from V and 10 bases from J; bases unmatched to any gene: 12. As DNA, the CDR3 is TGTGCCAGCAGTTTCCCCCCCCAGCGGGAGGGCCTAGAGCAGTTCTTC. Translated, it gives CASSFPPQREGLEQFF.

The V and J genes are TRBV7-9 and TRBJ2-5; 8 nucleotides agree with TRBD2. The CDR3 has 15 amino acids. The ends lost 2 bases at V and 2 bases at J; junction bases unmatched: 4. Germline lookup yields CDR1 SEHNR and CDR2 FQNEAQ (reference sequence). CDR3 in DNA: TGTGCCAGCAGCTTAAGAGCGGGAGCGCAAGAGACCCAGTACTTC. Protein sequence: CASSLRAGAQETQYF.

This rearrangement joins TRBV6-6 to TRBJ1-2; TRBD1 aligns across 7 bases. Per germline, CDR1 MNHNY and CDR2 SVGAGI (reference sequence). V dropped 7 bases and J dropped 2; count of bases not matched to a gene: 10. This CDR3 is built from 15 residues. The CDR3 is CASTLTGRGNYGYTF. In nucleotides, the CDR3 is TGTGCCAGCACCCTGACAGGGAGAGGGAACTATGGCTACACCTTC.

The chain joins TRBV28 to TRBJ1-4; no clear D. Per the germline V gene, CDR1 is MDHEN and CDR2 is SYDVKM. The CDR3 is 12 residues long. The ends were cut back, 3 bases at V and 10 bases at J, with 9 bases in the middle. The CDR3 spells CASSLEFGKLFF. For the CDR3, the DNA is TGTGCCAGCAGTTTGGAGTTTGGAAAACTGTTTTTT.

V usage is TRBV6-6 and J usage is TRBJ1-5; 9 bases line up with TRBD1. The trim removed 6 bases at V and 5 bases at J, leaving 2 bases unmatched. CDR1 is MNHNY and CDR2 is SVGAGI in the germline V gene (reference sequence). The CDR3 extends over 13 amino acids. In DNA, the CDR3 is TGTGCCAGCAGCCGGGACAGGGATCAGCCCCAGCATTTT. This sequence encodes CASSRDRDQPQHF.